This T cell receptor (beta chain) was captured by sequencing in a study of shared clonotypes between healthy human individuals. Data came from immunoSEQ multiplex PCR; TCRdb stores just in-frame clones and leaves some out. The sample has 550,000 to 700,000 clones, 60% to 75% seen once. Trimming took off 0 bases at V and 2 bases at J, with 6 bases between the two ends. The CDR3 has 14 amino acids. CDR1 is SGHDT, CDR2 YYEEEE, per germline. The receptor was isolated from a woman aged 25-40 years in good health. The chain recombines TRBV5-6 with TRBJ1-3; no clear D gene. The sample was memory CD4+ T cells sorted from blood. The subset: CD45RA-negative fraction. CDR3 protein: CASSLARTGNTIYF. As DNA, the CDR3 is TGTGCCAGCAGCTTGGCCAGAACTGGAAACACCATATATTTT. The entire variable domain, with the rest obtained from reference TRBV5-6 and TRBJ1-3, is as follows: DAGVTQSPTHLIKTRGQQVTLRCSPKSGHDTVSWYQQALGQGPQFIFQYYEEEERQRGNFPDRFSGHQFPNYSSELNVNALLLGDSALYLCASSLARTGNTIYFGEGSWLTVV.